This T cell receptor (beta chain) appears in the sequencing data of a study of blood T cells in healthy people across ages. This clonotype turned up a few times. What it recognizes is unknown. This CDR3 contains 14 residues. V was pared by 6 bases and J by 2 bases, with 13 bases between. Germline CDR1 is MNHEY and CDR2 is SVGEGT. For the second PCR, which ran for about 6 to 11 cycles, a sample-barcoded 5' primer and a J-beta primer mix were used. TCRdb re-called the 5' RACE reads through MiXCR, storing one row per CDR3 protein. The top ten hold just under 9% of the sample, which has just under 550,000 distinct CDR3 sequences, less than 25% seen once. Whole-study findings and limits: Per million T cells, TCR beta diversity dropped roughly linearly as age increased. Calculation of diversity from one million T cells yielded estimates considered to be underestimates. Changes seen in expanded clonotypes were possibly confounded by donor CMV status left unknown.

The same sample was also studied in work on T cells of mothers and their children. As that report states: Related mother-child pairs shared slightly more overlap than unrelated pairs, but the difference was non-significant.

The receptor was isolated from a boy younger than 18 in good health. The chain joins TRBV6-2 or TRBV6-3 to TRBJ1-1; tentative D call: TRBD1 (5 bases). The sequenced sample consisted of blood. CDR3 amino acids: CASSQAGVNTEAFF. The CDR3 nucleotides read TGTGCCAGCAGCCAGGCGGGGGTTAACACTGAAGCTTTCTTT.